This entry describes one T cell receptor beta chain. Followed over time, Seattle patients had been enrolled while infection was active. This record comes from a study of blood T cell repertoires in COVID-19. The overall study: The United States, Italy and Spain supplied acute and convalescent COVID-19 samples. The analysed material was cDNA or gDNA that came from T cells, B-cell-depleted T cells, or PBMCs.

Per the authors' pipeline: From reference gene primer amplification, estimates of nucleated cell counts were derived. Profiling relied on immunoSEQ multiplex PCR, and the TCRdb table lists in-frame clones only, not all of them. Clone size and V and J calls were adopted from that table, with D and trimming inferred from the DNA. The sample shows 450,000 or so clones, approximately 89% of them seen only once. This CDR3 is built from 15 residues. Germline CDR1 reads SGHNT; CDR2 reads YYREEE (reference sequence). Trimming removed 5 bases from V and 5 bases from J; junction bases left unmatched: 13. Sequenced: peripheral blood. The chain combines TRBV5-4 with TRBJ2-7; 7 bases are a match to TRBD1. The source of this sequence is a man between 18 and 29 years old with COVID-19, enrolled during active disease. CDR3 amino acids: CASRPTGQPLNEQYF. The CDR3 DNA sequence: TGTGCCAGCAGACCTACGGGACAGCCCTTAAACGAGCAGTACTTC.